Following are 17 T cell receptor beta chains from one sample sequenced in a study of cytomegalovirus exposure and HLA in healthy donors. Primers included in the PCR were 60 Vbeta and 13 Jbeta primers. The protocol was immunoSEQ multiplex PCR, while the TCRdb copy is restricted to in-frame clones and leaves out a portion. The sample consists of around 110,000 clones, 70% to 80% of them appearing once. Sequenced sample: PBMCs. These receptors were taken from a man aged 25 to 40 in good health and CMV-seropositive.

The CDR3 nucleotides read TGTGCCAGCAGCTTCGGACAGGGGGAAGTGGCTGAAGCTTTCTTT. Residues: CASSFGQGEVAEAFF. This chain uses TRBV5-4 with TRBJ1-1; 10 bases match TRBD1. Looked up from germline, CDR1 is SGHNT and CDR2 is YYREEE (reference sequence). Trimming at V came to 2 bases and at J to 6 bases, leaving 7 bases not matched to a gene. The CDR3 has 15 amino acids.

This chain connects TRBV19 to TRBJ2-3, with 9 bases that match TRBD2. J was trimmed by 6 bases and V by 1 base; bases with no gene match: 8. Germline V gene lookup returns CDR1 LNHDA and CDR2 SQIVND (reference sequence). This CDR3 region has 16 residues. CDR3 in amino acids: CASSIGGSSGVDTQYF. CDR3 coding DNA: TGTGCCAGTAGTATAGGGGGGTCTAGCGGGGTTGATACGCAGTATTTT.

The gene calls are TRBV2 and TRBJ1-1, with TRBD1 matching 10 bases. CDR1 is SNHLY, CDR2 FYNNEI, per germline. The CDR3 consists of 16 residues. The V and J ends lost 5 bases and 1 base, in that order; junction bases with no gene match: 7. The CDR3 coding sequence is TGTGCCAGCAGTCAAGACAGGGGGCGAGGGAACACTGAAGCTTTCTTT. Its translation: CASSQDRGRGNTEAFF.

This sequence joins TRBV11-1 and TRBJ2-1; 12 bases agree with TRBD1. Germline trimming cut 9 bases from V and 6 bases from J; bases unmatched to any gene: 12. The CDR3 contains 16 residues. Germline CDR1 reads SGHAT; CDR2 reads FQDESV (reference sequence). In DNA, the CDR3 is TGTGCCAGTCTACCCGGGACAGGGGGCTTCGGCAATGAGCAGTTCTTC. The encoded protein is CASLPGTGGFGNEQFF. The variable domain in full, completed from reference TRBV11-1 and TRBJ2-1, reads EAEVAQSPRYKITEKSQAVAFWCDPISGHATLYWYRQILGQGPELLVQFQDESVVDDSQLPKDRFSAERLKGVDSTLKIQPAELGDSAMYLCASLPGTGGFGNEQFFGPGTRLTVL.

This clone was counted once. The genes are TRBV5-8 and TRBJ2-2; D possibly corresponds to TRBD1 (6 bases). V was pared by 1 base and J by 0 bases, with 7 bases between. The CDR3 runs to 15 residues. The V gene's germline CDR1 is SGHTS and CDR2 YDEGEE. In DNA form, the CDR3 reads TGTGCCAGCAGCTTGTCAGGGGCGAACACCGGGGAGCTGTTTTTT. Residues: CASSLSGANTGELFF.

The CDR3 spells CASSFRWSGPEGYTF. As DNA, the CDR3 is TGTGCCAGCAGCTTTAGGTGGTCAGGGCCTGAAGGCTACACCTTC. The chain employs TRBV7-2 and TRBJ1-2, with D maybe TRBD1 (5 bases). Germline CDR1 reads SGHTA; CDR2 reads FQGNSA. V was pared by 3 bases and J by 8 bases, with 19 bases between. This CDR3 spans 15 amino acids.

This clone was detected only once. The chain joins TRBV5-1 to TRBJ2-7, with 7 bases identical to TRBD1. Germline CDR1 and CDR2: SGHRS and YFSETQ. CDR3 size: 14 residues. After removal of 0 bases from V and 2 bases from J, the junction contained 2 bases not matched to a gene. The CDR3 nucleotides read TGCGCCAGCAGCTTGGATGGGACAGCCTACGAGCAGTACTTC. Protein: CASSLDGTAYEQYF.

This chain links TRBV9 with TRBJ2-2, with D hard to call. Deletions cut 4 bases from V and 2 bases from J, with 3 bases between. The CDR3 contains 12 residues. CDR1 is SGDLS, CDR2 YYNGEE, per germline. CDR3 nucleotide sequence: TGTGCCAGCAGCCTAAACACCGGGGAGCTGTTTTTT. Amino acids: CASSLNTGELFF.

The gene calls are TRBV13 and TRBJ2-7, with D perhaps matching TRBD2 (6 bases). This CDR3 has 14 residues. Germline V gene data show CDR1 as PRHDT and CDR2 as FYEKMQ (reference sequence). V shed 6 bases and J shed 2 bases, with 14 bases lying between them. In DNA, the CDR3 is TGTGCCAGCAGTTTCCTGGGGGGAGCCTACGAGCAGTACTTC. This gives the protein CASSFLGGAYEQYF.

The chain joins TRBV5-5 to TRBJ2-2; TRBD2 is a possible D gene (6 bases). Germline CDR1 SGHKS, CDR2 YYEKEE (reference sequence). The CDR3 runs to 17 residues. V was clipped by 3 bases and J by 5 bases, with 20 bases between them. The CDR3 loop reads CASSWYQVGGKTGELFF. CDR3 sequence (DNA): TGTGCCAGCAGCTGGTACCAGGTCGGGGGAAAGACCGGGGAGCTGTTTTTT.

V and J are TRBV27 and TRBJ1-6, with a tentative D call TRBD1 (5 bases). The CDR3 length is 16 residues. Per germline, CDR1 MNHEY and CDR2 SMNVEV (reference sequence). V was pared by 2 bases and J by 7 bases, with 15 bases between. The CDR3 nucleotides are TGTGCCAGCAGTTTAGGACACTCGCTTCCCAATTCACCCCTCCACTTT. Its protein is CASSLGHSLPNSPLHF.

Of note for this clone: A single base is all that separates this from a far larger clone, so a read error is likely. The chain couples TRBV5-1 to TRBJ2-3; 9 nucleotides line up with TRBD2. This CDR3 is 17 amino acids long. From germline, CDR1 is SGHRS and CDR2 YFSETQ. V was clipped by 4 bases and J by 2 bases; unmatched bases: 11. The CDR3 DNA follows: TGCGCCAGCAGCCCTAGGGGGCTAGCGGGGAACACAGATACGCAGTATTTT. Amino acid sequence: CASSPRGLAGNTDTQYF.

The chain uses TRBV30 and TRBJ1-1; 7 nucleotides match TRBD1. Germline CDR1 reads GTSNPN; CDR2 reads SVGIG (reference sequence). V gave up 5 bases and J gave up 0 bases; unmatched junction bases: 9. The CDR3 runs 15 residues. The CDR3 DNA follows: TGTGCCTGGGACAGGGCCATATCGGTGAACACTGAAGCTTTCTTT. This sequence encodes CAWDRAISVNTEAFF.

This chain links TRBV19 with TRBJ2-7; 8 bases match TRBD1. The CDR3 runs to 13 residues. V lost 8 bases and J lost 2; bases outside the gene matches: 5. Germline V gene data show CDR1 as LNHDA and CDR2 as SQIVND (reference sequence). The DNA of the CDR3 is TGTGCCAGTCAAAAACAGGGGGCCTACGAGCAGTACTTC. Translated: CASQKQGAYEQYF.

The chain links TRBV4-1 to TRBJ2-3; 11 nucleotides match TRBD2. With 5 bases clipped from V and 6 bases from J, the junction kept 4 bases outside the gene matches. Germline values: CDR1 MGHRA, CDR2 YSYEKL. CDR3 length: 14 amino acids. The CDR3 DNA is TGCGCCAGCAGCACACTAGCGGGAGTCGATACGCAGTATTTT. Translation: CASSTLAGVDTQYF.

The rearrangement links TRBV10-3 to TRBJ2-7, with 8 positions matching TRBD2. Germline values: CDR1 ENHRY, CDR2 SYGVKD. CDR3 length equals 17 residues. The ends lost 4 bases at V and 2 bases at J; junction bases unmatched: 13. CDR3 residues: CAISVSMGAGAPYEQYF. CDR3 DNA: TGTGCCATCAGTGTCTCGATGGGAGCGGGAGCACCCTACGAGCAGTACTTC.

This chain joins TRBV11-2 and TRBJ2-1; TRBD2 matches 9 bases. CDR1 and CDR2 from the germline V gene are SGHAT and FQNNGV. The CDR3 totals 16 residues. V shed 5 bases and J 6 bases; nucleotides not matched to a gene: 11. CDR3 DNA: TGTGCCAGCAGCCATTATAGCGGGAGAGCTGGCAATGAGCAGTTCTTC. Translation gives CASSHYSGRAGNEQFF.